This T cell receptor (beta chain) was recovered during a study of vaccination effects on CD4 cells after COVID-19. Study context: Median timing of post-vaccine samples was 72 days after the second dose. Whole-study results and caveats: Marked clonal contraction of both clone types appeared late after vaccination.

Produced via immunoSEQ multiplex PCR; TCRdb's table is partial and in-frame only. The repertoire holds tens of thousands of clones, with 72% as singletons. V lost 2 bases to trimming and J lost 4 bases; unmatched junction nucleotides: 14. This CDR3 is built from 19 residues. Germline loops: CDR1 LNHDA, CDR2 SQIVND (reference sequence). Prior to sequencing, the ViraFEST assay stimulated PBMC with viral peptide pools, which expanded the antigen-specific CD4+ T cells. Cells that had been cultured for roughly eleven days were the source of isolated CD4+ T cells. It was two doses of either the BNT162b2 or mRNA-1273 vaccine that participants received. Absence of prior SARS-CoV-2 infection characterized the vaccine recipients, who showed negative nucleocapsid antibodies. Half of the medium was exchanged for IL-2 medium on both days 3 and 7. Points on this clone: Its antigen is not identified.

The source was CD4+ T cells from PBMCs cultured with HCoV-229E spike peptides, collected after COVID-19 vaccination. The TCR sequence derives from a human donor who received a COVID-19 vaccine. V is TRBV19 and J is TRBJ2-2, with 9 nucleotides matching TRBD2. CDR3 residues: CASSIYLGLAGWSTGELFF. DNA of the CDR3: TGTGCCAGTAGTATATATTTGGGTCTAGCGGGATGGTCCACCGGGGAGCTGTTTTTT.